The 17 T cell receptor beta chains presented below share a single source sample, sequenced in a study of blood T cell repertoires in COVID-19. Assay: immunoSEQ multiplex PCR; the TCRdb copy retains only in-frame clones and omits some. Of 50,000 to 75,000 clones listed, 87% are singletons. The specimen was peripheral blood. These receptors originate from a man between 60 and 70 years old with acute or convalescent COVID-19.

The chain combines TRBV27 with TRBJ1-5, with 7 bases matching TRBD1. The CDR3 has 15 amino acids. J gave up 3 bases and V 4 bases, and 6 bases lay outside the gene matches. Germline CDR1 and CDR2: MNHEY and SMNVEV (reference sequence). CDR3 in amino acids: CASSSLQGYNQPQHF. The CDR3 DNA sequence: TGTGCCAGCAGTTCGTTACAGGGGTACAATCAGCCCCAGCATTTT.

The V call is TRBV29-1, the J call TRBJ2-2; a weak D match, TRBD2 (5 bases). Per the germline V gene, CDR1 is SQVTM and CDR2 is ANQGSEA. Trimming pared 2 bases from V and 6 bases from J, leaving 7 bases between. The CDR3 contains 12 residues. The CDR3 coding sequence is TGCAGCGTTGAACGGGGTCCCGGGGAGCTGTTTTTT. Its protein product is CSVERGPGELFF.

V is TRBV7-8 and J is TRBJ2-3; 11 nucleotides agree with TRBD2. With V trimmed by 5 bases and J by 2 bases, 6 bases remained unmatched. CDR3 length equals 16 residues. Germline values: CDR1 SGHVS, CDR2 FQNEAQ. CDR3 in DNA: TGTGCCAGCAGCGCCCGACTAGCGGGGAACACAGATACGCAGTATTTT. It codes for CASSARLAGNTDTQYF. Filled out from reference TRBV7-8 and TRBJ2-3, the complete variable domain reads GAGVSQSPRYKVAKRGQDVALRCDPISGHVSLFWYQQALGQGPEFLTYFQNEAQLDKSGLPSDRFFAERPEGSVSTLKIQRTQQEDSAVYLCASSARLAGNTDTQYFGPGTRLTVL.

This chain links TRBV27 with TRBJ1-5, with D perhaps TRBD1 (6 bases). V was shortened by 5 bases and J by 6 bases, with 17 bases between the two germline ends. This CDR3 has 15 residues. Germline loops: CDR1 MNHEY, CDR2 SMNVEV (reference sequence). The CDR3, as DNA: TGTGCCAGCAGTCCAAATATGGGGGCGGGTCAGCCCCAGCATTTT. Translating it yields CASSPNMGAGQPQHF.

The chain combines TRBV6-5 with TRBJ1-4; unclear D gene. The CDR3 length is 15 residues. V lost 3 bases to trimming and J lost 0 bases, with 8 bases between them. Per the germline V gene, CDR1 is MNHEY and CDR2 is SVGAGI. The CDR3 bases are TGTGCCAGCAGTTATACTCTAGCAACTAATGAAAAACTGTTTTTT. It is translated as CASSYTLATNEKLFF.

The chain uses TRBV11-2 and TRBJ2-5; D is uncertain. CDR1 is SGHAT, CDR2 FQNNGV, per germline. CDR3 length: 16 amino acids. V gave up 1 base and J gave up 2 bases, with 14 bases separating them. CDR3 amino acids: CASSLVSNNPQETQYF. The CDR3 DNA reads TGTGCCAGCAGCTTAGTTAGCAACAACCCGCAAGAGACCCAGTACTTC.

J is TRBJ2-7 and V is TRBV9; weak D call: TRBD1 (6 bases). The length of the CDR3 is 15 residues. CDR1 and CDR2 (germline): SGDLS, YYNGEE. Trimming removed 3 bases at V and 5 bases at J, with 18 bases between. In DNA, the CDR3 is TGTGCCAGCAGCGGCATCCCAGGGGAGCTCCACGAGCAGTACTTC. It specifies CASSGIPGELHEQYF. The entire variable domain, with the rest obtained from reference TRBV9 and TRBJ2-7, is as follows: DSGVTQTPKHLITATGQRVTLRCSPRSGDLSVYWYQQSLDQGLQFLIQYYNGEERAKGNILERFSAQQFPDLHSELNLSSLELGDSALYFCASSGIPGELHEQYFGPGTRLTVT.

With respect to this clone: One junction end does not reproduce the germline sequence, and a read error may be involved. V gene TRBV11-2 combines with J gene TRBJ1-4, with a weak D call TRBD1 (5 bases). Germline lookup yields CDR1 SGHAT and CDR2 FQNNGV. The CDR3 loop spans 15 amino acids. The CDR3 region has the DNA TGTGCCAGCAGCCCCGGAGGGGCAACAAATGAAAAACTGTTTTTT. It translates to CASSPGGATNEKLFF.

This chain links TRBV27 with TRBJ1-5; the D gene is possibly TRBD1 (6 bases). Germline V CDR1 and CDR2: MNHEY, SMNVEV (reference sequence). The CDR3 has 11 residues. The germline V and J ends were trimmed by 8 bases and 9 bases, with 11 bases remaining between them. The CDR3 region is CASGGQSPQHF. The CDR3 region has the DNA TGTGCCAGCGGCGGACAGTCGCCCCAGCATTTT.

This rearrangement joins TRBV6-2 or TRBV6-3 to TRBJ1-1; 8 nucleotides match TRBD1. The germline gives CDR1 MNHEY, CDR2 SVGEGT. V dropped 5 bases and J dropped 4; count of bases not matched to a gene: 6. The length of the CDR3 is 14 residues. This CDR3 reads CASSRTGTGTEAFF. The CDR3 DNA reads TGTGCCAGCAGTCGTACAGGGACAGGCACTGAAGCTTTCTTT.

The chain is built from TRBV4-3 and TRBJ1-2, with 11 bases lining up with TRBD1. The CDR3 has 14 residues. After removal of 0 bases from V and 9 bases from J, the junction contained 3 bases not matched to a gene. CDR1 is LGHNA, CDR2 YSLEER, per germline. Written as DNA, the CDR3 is TGCGCCAGCAGCCAAGATGGACAGGGGGCGAGCTACACCTTC. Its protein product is CASSQDGQGASYTF.

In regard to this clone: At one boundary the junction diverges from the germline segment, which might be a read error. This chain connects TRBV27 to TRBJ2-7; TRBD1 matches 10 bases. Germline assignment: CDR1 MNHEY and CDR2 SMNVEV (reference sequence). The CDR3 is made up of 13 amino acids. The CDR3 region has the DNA TGTGCCAGCAGTTTTCTCCCGGACAGGGGGTTAGAGTTC. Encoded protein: CASSFLPDRGLEF.

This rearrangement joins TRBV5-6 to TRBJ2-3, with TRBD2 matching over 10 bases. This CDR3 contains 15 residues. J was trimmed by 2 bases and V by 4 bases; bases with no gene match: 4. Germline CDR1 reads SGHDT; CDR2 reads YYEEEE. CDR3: CASSPLAGDTDTQYF. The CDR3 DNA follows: TGTGCCAGCAGCCCCCTAGCGGGAGACACAGATACGCAGTATTTT.

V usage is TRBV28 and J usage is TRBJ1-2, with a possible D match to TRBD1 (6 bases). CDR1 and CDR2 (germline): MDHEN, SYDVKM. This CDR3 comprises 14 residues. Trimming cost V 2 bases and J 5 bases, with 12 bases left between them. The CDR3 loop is CASSLEGQGYGYTF. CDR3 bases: TGTGCCAGCAGTTTAGAGGGTCAGGGGTATGGCTACACCTTC.

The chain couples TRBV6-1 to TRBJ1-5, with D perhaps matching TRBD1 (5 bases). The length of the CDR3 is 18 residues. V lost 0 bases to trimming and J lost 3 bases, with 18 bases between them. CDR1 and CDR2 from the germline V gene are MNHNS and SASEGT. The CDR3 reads CASSEAGNRPGYNQPQHF. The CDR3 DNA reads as TGTGCCAGCAGTGAAGCCGGTAATCGCCCAGGGTACAATCAGCCCCAGCATTTT.

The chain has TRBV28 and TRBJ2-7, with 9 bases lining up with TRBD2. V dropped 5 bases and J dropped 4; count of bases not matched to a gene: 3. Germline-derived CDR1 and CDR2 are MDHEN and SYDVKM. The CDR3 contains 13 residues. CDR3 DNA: TGTGCCAGCAGTGCGGGGGGGCTGTACGAGCAGTACTTC. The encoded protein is CASSAGGLYEQYF.

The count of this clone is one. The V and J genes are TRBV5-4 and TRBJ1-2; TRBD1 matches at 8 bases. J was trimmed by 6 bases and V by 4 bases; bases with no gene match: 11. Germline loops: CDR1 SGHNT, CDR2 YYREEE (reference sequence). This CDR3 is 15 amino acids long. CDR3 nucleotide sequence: TGTGCCAGCAGCACATACGACAGGGGCATAAATGGCTACACCTTC. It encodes CASSTYDRGINGYTF.